The present T cell receptor (beta chain) was sequenced within a study of Ad26.COV2.S vaccination and SARS-CoV-2 variants. In the study overall: The trial was COV1001 and the donor's arm was Ad26.COV2.S. Ad26.COV2.S given intramuscularly, once or twice 56 days apart.

Treatment specified: some 20 received Ad26.COV2.S at low or high dose, single or two shots; about 5 received placebo; per-sample allocation not given. Day 63 following the first vaccine or placebo injection was when the samples were taken. J lost 5 bases, V lost 5 bases, and 9 bases had no gene match. The CDR3 sequence is 15 residues long. Germline CDR1 and CDR2: SGHNT and YENEEA. The repertoire was sequenced with immunoSEQ multiplex PCR; TCRdb's copy has only in-frame clones and lacks some. Among some 320,000 clones listed, around 81% were seen once. J is TRBJ2-1 and V is TRBV11-3; 7 bases map to TRBD1. Sequencing used peripheral blood, obtained in a trial of Ad26.COV2.S vaccine versus placebo. The clonotype comes from a person aged 18-60 years who received the Ad26.COV2.S COVID-19 vaccine or a placebo. The CDR3 loop reads CASSNIRTGHNEQFF. The CDR3 nucleotides are TGTGCCAGCAGCAATATCAGGACAGGACACAATGAGCAGTTCTTC.